One and the same sample provided the 23 T cell receptor beta chains below, sequenced in a study of PD-L1 blockade in urothelial cancer. Produced via immunoSEQ multiplex PCR; TCRdb's table is partial and in-frame only. The table records 35,000 to 55,000 clones, approximately 82% of them present only once. The input for sequencing was PBMCs, taken around atezolizumab (anti-PD-L1) treatment. Every receptor here comes from a man in his sixties or seventies with urothelial cancer.

This clone occurred a few times. The chain combines TRBV27 with TRBJ1-2; 10 bases match TRBD1. After removal of 6 bases from V and 2 bases from J, the junction contained 9 bases not matched to a gene. CDR1 and CDR2 (germline): MNHEY, SMNVEV (reference sequence). The CDR3 has 16 amino acids. This CDR3 is CASSLISGQGNYGYTF. CDR3 sequence (DNA): TGTGCCAGCAGCCTTATCTCGGGACAGGGGAACTATGGCTACACCTTC.

The DNA of the CDR3 is TGTGCCAGCCGGACTAGCGGGAGTTCTGAGCAGTTCTTC. This gives the protein CASRTSGSSEQFF. The J gene is TRBJ2-1, the V gene TRBV6-6; TRBD2 matches at 13 bases. The CDR3 sequence is 13 residues long. Germline-derived CDR1 and CDR2 are MNHNY and SVGAGI (reference sequence). J gave up 9 bases and V 8 bases, and 4 bases lay outside the gene matches.

The V gene is TRBV7-2, the J gene TRBJ2-4, with a possible D match to TRBD1 (5 bases). The V gene lost 4 bases and the J gene lost 4 bases, with 8 bases spanning the gap. CDR1 is SGHTA, CDR2 FQGNSA, per germline. The CDR3 runs to 13 residues. CDR3 bases: TGTGCCAGCAGCTCTCGACAGAAAAACATTCAGTACTTC. Protein product: CASSSRQKNIQYF.

The V and J genes are TRBV4-2 and TRBJ2-3, with TRBD1 identical over 7 bases. CDR3 size: 17 residues. Looked up from germline, CDR1 is LGHNA and CDR2 is YNFKEQ. The V segment lost 1 base and the J segment 2 bases; nucleotides outside the gene matches: 9. The CDR3 protein is CASSQGDPGQLTDTQYF. The CDR3 DNA reads as TGTGCCAGCAGCCAAGGTGACCCGGGACAGCTCACAGATACGCAGTATTTT.

The chain is built from TRBV2 and TRBJ1-5; 8 bases map to TRBD1. This CDR3 contains 13 residues. CDR1 and CDR2 (germline): SNHLY, FYNNEI. The V gene end was trimmed by 6 bases and the J gene end by 7 bases; junction bases not matched to a gene: 5. The CDR3 spells CASSIGQGQPQHF. The CDR3 nucleotides read TGTGCCAGCAGCATAGGACAGGGCCAGCCCCAGCATTTT.

The rearrangement joins TRBV19 to TRBJ1-5, with 9 nucleotides matching TRBD1. The V gene's germline CDR1 is LNHDA and CDR2 SQIVND (reference sequence). After removal of 5 bases from V and 2 bases from J, the junction contained 7 bases not matched to a gene. This CDR3 is built from 16 residues. The CDR3 loop is CASSPRQGEGNQPQHF. The CDR3 region has the DNA TGTGCCAGTAGTCCTCGACAGGGGGAGGGCAATCAGCCCCAGCATTTT. Full variable domain (remainder filled in from reference TRBV19 and TRBJ1-5): DGGITQSPKYLFRKEGQNVTLSCEQNLNHDAMYWYRQDPGQGLRLIYYSQIVNDFQKGDIAEGYSVSREKKESFPLTVTSAQKNPTAFYLCASSPRQGEGNQPQHFGDGTRLSIL.

The J gene is TRBJ1-6, the V gene TRBV30, with unresolved D. The V gene lost 0 bases and the J gene lost 7 bases, with 10 bases spanning the gap. The CDR3 is made up of 14 amino acids. In germline, CDR1 is GTSNPN, CDR2 SVGIG (reference sequence). CDR3 amino acids: CAWSVISLNSPLHF. The CDR3 bases are TGTGCCTGGAGTGTAATAAGCCTGAATTCACCCCTCCACTTT.

This chain uses TRBV27 with TRBJ1-4; 7 bases are shared with TRBD1. V lost 5 bases, J lost 7 bases, and 7 bases stayed unmatched. Per the germline V gene, CDR1 is MNHEY and CDR2 is SMNVEV (reference sequence). This CDR3 has 14 residues. The CDR3 protein is CASSSRGKGEKLFF. CDR3 nucleotides: TGTGCCAGCAGTAGCAGGGGGAAAGGTGAAAAACTGTTTTTT.

J is TRBJ2-5 and V is TRBV19, with D possibly being TRBD1 (6 bases). The CDR3 covers 15 residues. CDR1 is LNHDA, CDR2 SQIVND, per germline (reference sequence). V gave up 5 bases and J gave up 5 bases, with 18 bases separating them. The CDR3 DNA follows: TGTGCCAGTAGTTATATCGGACAGCCTGAGGAGACCCAGTACTTC. Protein: CASSYIGQPEETQYF.

This chain joins TRBV27 and TRBJ2-5, with D possibly being TRBD1 (6 bases). V lost 2 bases to trimming and J lost 5 bases, with 12 bases between them. This CDR3 is 14 amino acids long. The germline V gene encodes CDR1 MNHEY and CDR2 SMNVEV (reference sequence). The CDR3: CASSLGNRAETQYF. The CDR3 DNA sequence: TGTGCCAGCAGTTTAGGGAACAGGGCGGAGACCCAGTACTTC.

The rearrangement links TRBV5-6 to TRBJ1-3, with TRBD1 matching 7 bases. There are 15 residues in the CDR3. CDR1 and CDR2 from the germline V gene are SGHDT and YYEEEE. With 3 bases clipped from V and 4 bases from J, the junction kept 7 bases outside the gene matches. CDR3 DNA sequence: TGTGCCAGCAGCTCGCCGGGACAGCAAGGAAACACCATATATTTT. Its protein is CASSSPGQQGNTIYF.

The chain carries TRBV5-4 and TRBJ2-5; 8 bases line up with TRBD1. The CDR3 spans 14 residues. J gave up 5 bases and V 3 bases, and 6 bases lay outside the gene matches. Germline V gene sequence: CDR1 SGHNT, CDR2 YYREEE (reference sequence). Written as DNA, the CDR3 is TGTGCCAGCAGCTCAAGGACAGGGATGGAGACCCAGTACTTC. This sequence encodes CASSSRTGMETQYF.

The V gene is TRBV10-3, the J gene TRBJ2-2; 12 bases match TRBD2. Germline V CDR1 and CDR2: ENHRY, SYGVKD. The CDR3 length is 15 residues. J gave up 4 bases and V 7 bases, and 4 bases lay outside the gene matches. CDR3: CAITSGGAGTGELFF. The CDR3 nucleotides read TGTGCCATCACTAGCGGGGGGGCCGGCACCGGGGAGCTGTTTTTT.

The J gene is TRBJ2-5, the V gene TRBV6-1; 10 positions agree with TRBD1. Germline V gene sequence: CDR1 MNHNS, CDR2 SASEGT. V shed 4 bases and J 2 bases; nucleotides not matched to a gene: 13. The CDR3 spans 18 residues. CDR3 loop: CASSASRTGGIGQETQYF. CDR3 DNA sequence: TGTGCCAGCAGTGCGTCCAGGACAGGGGGTATCGGGCAAGAGACCCAGTACTTC.

The V gene is TRBV9, the J gene TRBJ2-2, with D possibly matching TRBD1 (6 bases). The CDR3 totals 16 residues. The germline CDR1 and CDR2 sequences are SGDLS and YYNGEE. V lost 4 bases and J lost 2, with 15 bases in between. The CDR3 loop is CASSPWTVGNTGELFF. Here the CDR3 DNA reads TGTGCCAGCAGCCCCTGGACAGTTGGAAACACCGGGGAGCTGTTTTTT.

The chain employs TRBV7-8 and TRBJ1-5; possible D gene TRBD1, 6 bases. Per the germline V gene, CDR1 is SGHVS and CDR2 is FQNEAQ. V lost 5 bases and J lost 7, with 15 bases in between. CDR3 length: 14 residues. As DNA, the CDR3 is TGTGCCAGCAGCCCGGACAGCAACGGGCAGCCCCAGCATTTT. Its translation: CASSPDSNGQPQHF. Full variable domain (remainder filled in from reference TRBV7-8 and TRBJ1-5): GAGVSQSPRYKVAKRGQDVALRCDPISGHVSLFWYQQALGQGPEFLTYFQNEAQLDKSGLPSDRFFAERPEGSVSTLKIQRTQQEDSAVYLCASSPDSNGQPQHFGDGTRLSIL.

This clone was counted between two and nine times. The rearrangement joins TRBV18 to TRBJ2-2; 7 bases map to TRBD1. J was trimmed by 0 bases and V by 6 bases; bases with no gene match: 4. Germline V gives CDR1 KGHSH, CDR2 LQKENI. The CDR3 has 15 amino acids. The DNA of the CDR3 is TGTGCCAGCTCTCGGGGACAGTCGAACACCGGGGAGCTGTTTTTT. It codes for CASSRGQSNTGELFF.

This chain joins TRBV13 and TRBJ1-1, with D unresolved. The CDR3 consists of 14 residues. The germline gives CDR1 PRHDT, CDR2 FYEKMQ (reference sequence). V gave up 0 bases and J gave up 4 bases, with 9 bases separating them. CDR3 nucleotides: TGTGCCAGCAGCTTAGGTGATAGGAGCACTGAAGCTTTCTTT. It translates to CASSLGDRSTEAFF.

The CDR3 protein is CASSLESAPGGNIQYF. The CDR3 DNA is TGTGCCAGCAGCTTGGAATCAGCCCCAGGTGGAAACATTCAGTACTTC. The chain recombines TRBV5-6 with TRBJ2-4, with D uncertain. This CDR3 has 16 residues. Germline assignment: CDR1 SGHDT and CDR2 YYEEEE. Trimming stripped 0 bases from V and 6 bases from J, with 16 bases between.

The chain links TRBV29-1 to TRBJ1-2, with a weak D call TRBD1 (6 bases). Germline V gene lookup returns CDR1 SQVTM and CDR2 ANQGSEA. The CDR3 length is 12 residues. V lost 7 bases, J lost 8 bases, and 17 bases lay in between. CDR3 coding DNA: TGCAGCGCTGGGGGCGGGGGCGAAGGCTACACCTTC. As protein: CSAGGGGEGYTF.

At least ten counts were recorded for this clone. The V call is TRBV19, the J call TRBJ1-2, with D unclear. The CDR3 spans 13 residues. CDR1 is LNHDA and CDR2 is SQIVND in the germline V gene (reference sequence). The V gene lost 5 bases and the J gene lost 4 bases, with 11 bases spanning the gap. The CDR3 spells CASSSSPLYGYTF. The DNA of the CDR3 is TGTGCCAGTAGTTCTAGTCCCCTCTATGGCTACACCTTC. The full variable domain, rest sourced from reference TRBV19 and TRBJ1-2, is DGGITQSPKYLFRKEGQNVTLSCEQNLNHDAMYWYRQDPGQGLRLIYYSQIVNDFQKGDIAEGYSVSREKKESFPLTVTSAQKNPTAFYLCASSSSPLYGYTFGSGTRLTVV.

The chain uses TRBV9 and TRBJ2-1, with TRBD1 as a possible D gene (5 bases). The germline V gene has CDR1 SGDLS and CDR2 YYNGEE. Trimming took 1 base from V and 4 from J, leaving 12 bases between them. The CDR3 has 15 residues. CDR3 residues: CASSVRQGTYNEQFF. CDR3 in DNA: TGTGCCAGCAGCGTACGGCAGGGAACTTACAATGAGCAGTTCTTC.

J is TRBJ1-1 and V is TRBV13, with 7 bases matching TRBD1. The CDR3 runs to 17 residues. J was trimmed by 4 bases and V by 4 bases; bases with no gene match: 15. Looked up from germline, CDR1 is PRHDT and CDR2 is FYEKMQ (reference sequence). CDR3 amino acids: CASSSRRTGAGGTEAFF. CDR3 coding DNA: TGTGCCAGCAGCTCGAGACGCACAGGGGCTGGAGGCACTGAAGCTTTCTTT.